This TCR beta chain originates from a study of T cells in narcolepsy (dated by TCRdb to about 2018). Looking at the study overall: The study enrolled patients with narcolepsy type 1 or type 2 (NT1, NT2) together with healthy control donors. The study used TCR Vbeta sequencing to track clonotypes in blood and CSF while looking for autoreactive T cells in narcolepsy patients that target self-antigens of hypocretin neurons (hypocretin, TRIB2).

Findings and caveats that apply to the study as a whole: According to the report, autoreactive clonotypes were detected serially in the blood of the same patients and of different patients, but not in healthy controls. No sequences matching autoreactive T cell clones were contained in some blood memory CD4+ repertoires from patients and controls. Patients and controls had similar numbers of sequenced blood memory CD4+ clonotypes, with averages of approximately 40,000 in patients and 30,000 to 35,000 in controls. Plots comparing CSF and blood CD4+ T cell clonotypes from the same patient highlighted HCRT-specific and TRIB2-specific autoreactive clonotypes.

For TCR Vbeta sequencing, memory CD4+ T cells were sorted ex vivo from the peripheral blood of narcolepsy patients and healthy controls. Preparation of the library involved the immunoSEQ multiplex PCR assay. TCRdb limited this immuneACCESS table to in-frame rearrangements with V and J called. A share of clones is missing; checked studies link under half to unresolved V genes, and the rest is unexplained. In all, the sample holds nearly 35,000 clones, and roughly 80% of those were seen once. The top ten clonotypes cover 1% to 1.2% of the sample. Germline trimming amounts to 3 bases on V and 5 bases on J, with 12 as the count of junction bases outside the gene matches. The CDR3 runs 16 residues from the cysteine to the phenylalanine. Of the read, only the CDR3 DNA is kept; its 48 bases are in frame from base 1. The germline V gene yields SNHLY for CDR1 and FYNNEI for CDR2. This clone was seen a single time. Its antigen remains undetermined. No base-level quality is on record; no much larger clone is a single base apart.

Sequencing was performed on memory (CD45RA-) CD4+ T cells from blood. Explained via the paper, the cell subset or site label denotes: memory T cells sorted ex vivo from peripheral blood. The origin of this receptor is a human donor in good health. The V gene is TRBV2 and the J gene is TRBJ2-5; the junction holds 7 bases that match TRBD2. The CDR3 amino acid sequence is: CASSDTGGSYSETQYF. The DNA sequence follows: TGTGCCAGCAGTGATACGGGAGGCTCCTATAGTGAGACCCAGTACTTC.